This entry concerns a single T cell receptor (beta chain). Trimming shortened V by 6 bases and J by 7 bases, and 17 bases separated the two germline ends. CDR3 length equals 14 residues. The germline V gene encodes CDR1 SGHAT and CDR2 FQNNGV. This sample is part of a study of blood T cell repertoires in COVID-19. Study summary: T cells, B-cell-depleted T cells, or PBMCs provided the cDNA or gDNA that served as material.

In the study's own analysis: Amplification of reference gene primers provided the estimated nucleated cell counts. Measured with immunoSEQ multiplex PCR; TCRdb has only the in-frame clones, and not every one. The V and J calls and clone size come from that table; D and trimming were worked out from the DNA. The sample lists roughly 150,000 clones; approximately 90% were seen once. During active infection, Seattle patients enrolled and were then monitored through disease. This chain connects TRBV11-2 to TRBJ2-3, with a possible D match to TRBD2 (5 bases). Sequenced input: peripheral blood. The source of this sequence is a young man with COVID-19, enrolled during active disease. This chain's CDR3 is CASSSGPYGNTQYF. In DNA form, the CDR3 reads TGTGCCAGCAGTTCTGGGCCATACGGGAATACGCAGTATTTT.